The source of this T cell receptor (beta chain) is a study of CD8 T cells in Susac syndrome. The authors reverse transcribed roughly 0.5 to 1 ug RNA with random hexamers. From the immunoSEQ multiplex PCR reads, TCRdb called clonotypes with MiXCR, one entry per CDR3 protein. The table lists about 110,000 distinct CDR3 sequences, approximately 93% of them singletons, with around 0.41% in the top ten. V shed 2 bases and J 3 bases; nucleotides not matched to a gene: 4. Germline CDR1 is MNHEY and CDR2 is SVGAGI. The CDR3 runs 16 residues. The source of this sequence is a human donor with Susac syndrome. The sequenced sample was CD8+ T cells from PBMCs. This sequence joins TRBV6-5 and TRBJ2-3, with TRBD2 matching 11 bases. The CDR3 bases are TGTGCCAGCAGTTACAGCGTAGCGGGGGGGACAGATACGCAGTATTTT. It codes for CASSYSVAGGTDTQYF.